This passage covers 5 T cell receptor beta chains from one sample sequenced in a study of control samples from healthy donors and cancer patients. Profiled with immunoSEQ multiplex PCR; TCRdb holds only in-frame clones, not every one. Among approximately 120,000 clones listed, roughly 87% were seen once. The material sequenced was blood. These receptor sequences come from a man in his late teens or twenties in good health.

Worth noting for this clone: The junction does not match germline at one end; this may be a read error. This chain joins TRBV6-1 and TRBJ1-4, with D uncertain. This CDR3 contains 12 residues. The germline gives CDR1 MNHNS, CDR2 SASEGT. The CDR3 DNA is TGTGCCAGCAGTCAAGCGAATGAAAAACTGTTTTTT. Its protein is CASSQANEKLFF.

The CDR3, as DNA: TGTGCCAGCAGCTTATTCCGGGACCCTAATTCACCCCTCCACTTT. Translation gives CASSLFRDPNSPLHF. V and J are TRBV7-6 and TRBJ1-6; D might be TRBD1 (5 bases). With 2 bases removed from V and 6 bases from J, the gap between germline ends came to 11 bases. Germline-derived CDR1 and CDR2 are SGHVS and FNYEAQ. The CDR3 has 15 amino acids.

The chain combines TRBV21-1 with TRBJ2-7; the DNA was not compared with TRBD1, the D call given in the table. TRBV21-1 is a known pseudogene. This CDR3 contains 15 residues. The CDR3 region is CASTFTGTGWREQYF. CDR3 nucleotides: TGTGCCAGCACTTTCACCGGGACAGGGTGGCGCGAGCAGTACTTC.

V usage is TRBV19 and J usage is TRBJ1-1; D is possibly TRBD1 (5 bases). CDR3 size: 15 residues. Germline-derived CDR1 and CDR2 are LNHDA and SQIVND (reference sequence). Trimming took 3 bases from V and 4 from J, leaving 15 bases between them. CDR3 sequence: CASSIEKGRGTEAFF. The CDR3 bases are TGTGCCAGTAGTATTGAAAAGGGACGTGGCACTGAAGCTTTCTTT.

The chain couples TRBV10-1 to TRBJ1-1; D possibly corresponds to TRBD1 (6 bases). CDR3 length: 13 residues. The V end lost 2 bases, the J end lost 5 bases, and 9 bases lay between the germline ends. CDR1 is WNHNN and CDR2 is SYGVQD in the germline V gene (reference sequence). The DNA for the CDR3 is TGCGCCAGCAGTGAGCCCGGACAGACTGAAGCTTTCTTT. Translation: CASSEPGQTEAFF.